This T cell receptor (beta chain) was observed in a study of CD8 T cells in ankylosing spondylitis. Looked up from germline, CDR1 is DFQATT and CDR2 is SNEGSKA (reference sequence). The V end was cut by 6 bases, the J end by 1 base, with 19 bases between. The CDR3 totals 15 residues. The study's findings and limits: Reports of some motif variants in reactive arthritis synovial fluid and blood predate this one. The study identified a TCR beta motif of eight highly homologous variants that appeared characteristic of ankylosing spondylitis blood.

For TCR beta, libraries came from quantitative 5'-RACE with molecular barcodes. A single record per CDR3 protein comes from TCRdb applying MiXCR to the 5' RACE reads. Of 300,000 to 400,000 distinct CDR3 sequences in the sample, roughly 14% are singletons; the top ten hold 1.1%. This clonotype has at least ten counts. Antigen unknown. The chain links TRBV20-1 to TRBJ2-7; D may correspond to TRBD1 or TRBD2 (5 bases each). Sample: blood, either unsorted or a sorted T cell fraction (not recorded which). The clonotype comes from a male donor with ankylosing spondylitis or in good health (not recorded which). The CDR3 is CSASRNGASSYEQYF. For the CDR3, the DNA is TGCAGTGCGTCCCGCAACGGGGCATCTTCCTACGAGCAGTACTTC.